This section outlines one T cell receptor beta chain sequence together with its context. This clone was recorded only once. Its antigen target is currently unknown. Qualities for individual bases were not recorded, and no much larger clone is one base off. This entry comes from a study of blood T cell repertoires in COVID-19 (TCRdb year 2020). For the study in its entirety: Collaborator samples came from the United States, Italy and Spain and covered acute and convalescent phases of COVID-19. The prospective study material was composed of cDNA or gDNA derived from T cells, B-cell-depleted T cells, or PBMCs. Deeply sampled blood TCRbeta repertoires from subjects exposed to, actively infected with, or recovered from COVID-19 were included in the dataset. Nearly every sample came with metadata listing a de-identified subject ID, COVID-19 status, age in years and sex. The repertoires were released in a freely available public database intended as a resource for research on the immune response to SARS-CoV-2. Where available, HLA class I and class II types were obtained from metadata supplied by the sample provider rather than from assay-based typing. The samples were drawn from two sources: the first 160 participants of the ongoing ImmuneRACE study, and 1,000 to 1,500 subjects contributed by 6 global collaborators.

The immunoSEQ Assay, a bias-controlled multiplex PCR, was used to amplify TCRbeta CDR3 regions from genomic DNA. On the authors' methods: The number of nucleated cells in each sample was estimated by amplification of reference gene primers within the assay. To quantify the absolute abundance of each unique TCRbeta CDR3 rearrangement, sequence reads were collapsed and filtered. For each sample, productive Simpson clonality was calculated by taking the square root of Simpson's diversity index across productive rearrangements. In its TCRdb copy, this immuneACCESS table keeps in-frame sequences only and misses some clones. Where compared with another copy, unresolved V genes explain less than half of these, and the others have no known cause. The V and J calls and clone size were taken over from that table, and D and trimming were inferred from the DNA. The sample contains 250,000 or so clones, 85% to 90% of them found a single time. Of the sample, around 7.3% is held by the ten largest clones.

Each collaborating institution followed its own protocols to collect whole blood in K2EDTA tubes. For TCRbeta analysis, collaborators shipped samples in one of three forms: frozen whole blood, isolated PBMCs, or DNA extracted from either of those sample types. Overall study results and their limits: The quantity of clinical and demographic metadata differed by source and by participant and was supplied without curation.

Including cysteine and phenylalanine, the CDR3 has 12 amino acids. The kept DNA is CDR3 alone, 36 bases in frame from the first base. Germline trimming: 6 bases from V, 6 bases from J; junction bases outside gene matches: 4. The germline V gene sets CDR1 to MNHEY and CDR2 to SVGAGI. This TCR derives from a woman in her 70s with active or convalescent COVID-19. Sequences were obtained from peripheral blood. The sequence joins TRBV6-5 to TRBJ2-7; TRBD2 aligns with 8 central bases. The CDR3 reads as follows: CASRAGGGEQYF. The DNA is as follows: TGTGCCAGCAGGGCGGGGGGAGGCGAGCAGTACTTC.